This TCR beta chain was identified in a study of cytomegalovirus exposure and HLA in healthy donors. The PCR used 60 Vbeta and 13 Jbeta primers. The method was immunoSEQ multiplex PCR; TCRdb's version includes in-frame clones alone and lacks a portion of them. The sample holds about 130,000 clones; around 86% are singletons and the top ten take less than 0.75%. The germline gives CDR1 SGHAT, CDR2 FQNNGV. V gave up 6 bases and J gave up 1 base; unmatched junction bases: 12. The CDR3 covers 17 residues. The donors comprised healthy bone marrow donors. The TCR sequence derives from a young man in good health and CMV-seronegative. The material sequenced was PBMCs. The chain recombines TRBV11-2 with TRBJ2-5; 9 bases are shared with TRBD2. The CDR3 DNA is TGTGCCAGCAGTCAAGTACTGCGGGGGGGACTCCAAGAGACCCAGTACTTC. Its translation: CASSQVLRGGLQETQYF.